One sample yielded the 5 T cell receptor beta chains listed below, sequenced in a study of human T cells and chemical hapten exposure. Time point specified: pre-sensitization, week 0. Treatment: therapeutic diphenylcyclopropenone sensitization with weekly scalp DPC. TCRdb re-called the RACE reads through MiXCR, storing one row per CDR3 protein. The table includes tens of thousands of distinct CDR3 sequences, less than 15% detected once. This sample comprised whole blood, obtained in connection with sensitization to the hapten diphenylcyclopropenone (DPC). All receptors derive from a woman aged 50 to 60 with alopecia areata. Some clones in this sample may be carry-over from other donors' samples.

A remark on this clonotype: Likely a read error: the CDR3 ends without its conserved phenylalanine or tryptophan. The rearrangement joins TRBV5-4 to TRBJ2-3; perhaps TRBD2 as D (6 bases). V lost 4 bases and J 2 bases, leaving 14 bases between the germline ends. Germline loops: CDR1 SGHNT, CDR2 YYREEE (reference sequence). The CDR3 runs to 15 residues. This CDR3 is CASSRETWPTDTQYS. The CDR3 DNA follows: TGTGCCAGCAGCCGGGAGACATGGCCCACAGATACGCAGTATTCT.

This clonotype was detected a few times. V gene TRBV11-2 combines with J gene TRBJ1-1, with a tentative D call TRBD1 (6 bases). V lost 1 base and J 3 bases, leaving 9 bases between the germline ends. This CDR3 spans 14 amino acids. The germline gives CDR1 SGHAT, CDR2 FQNNGV. In DNA form, the CDR3 reads TGTGCCAGCAGCTTAGCAGGGGAATACACTGAAGCTTTCTTT. This translates into CASSLAGEYTEAFF.

The chain recombines TRBV9 with TRBJ2-3; perhaps TRBD2 as D (6 bases). V dropped 2 bases and J dropped 4 bases, with 17 bases sitting between them. The germline V gene encodes CDR1 SGDLS and CDR2 YYNGEE. The CDR3 runs to 16 residues. This chain's CDR3 is CASSVDYNPQPDTQYF. CDR3 DNA: TGTGCCAGCAGCGTGGACTATAACCCCCAACCAGATACGCAGTATTTT.

This chain uses TRBV9 with TRBJ2-1, with 12 bases lining up with TRBD2. The CDR3 spans 16 residues. The V gene's germline CDR1 is SGDLS and CDR2 YYNGEE. The V segment lost 0 bases and the J segment 7 bases; nucleotides outside the gene matches: 5. CDR3 amino acids: CASSVETSGRGNEQFF. The DNA of the CDR3 is TGTGCCAGCAGCGTAGAGACTAGCGGGAGAGGAAATGAGCAGTTCTTC. Supplemented by reference TRBV9 and TRBJ2-1, the full variable domain reads DSGVTQTPKHLITATGQRVTLRCSPRSGDLSVYWYQQSLDQGLQFLIQYYNGEERAKGNILERFSAQQFPDLHSELNLSSLELGDSALYFCASSVETSGRGNEQFFGPGTRLTVL.

This clonotype was counted ten times or more. The chain combines TRBV7-9 with TRBJ2-1; 8 nucleotides agree with TRBD2. The junction had 8 bases not matched to a gene; V was cut back by 5 bases and J by 2 bases. Per germline, CDR1 SEHNR and CDR2 FQNEAQ (reference sequence). This CDR3 region has 16 residues. This CDR3 is CASSPTSGGTYNEQFF. DNA of the CDR3: TGTGCCAGCAGCCCTACTAGCGGAGGAACCTACAATGAGCAGTTCTTC.